Listed below are T cell receptor beta chains from one sample, sequenced in a study of shared clonotypes between healthy human individuals. Repertoires were generated with immunoSEQ multiplex PCR, while TCRdb's copy carries only in-frame clones and drops some. This sample has more than 2,000,000 clones, with around 94% found just once. Sequenced sample: naive CD4+ T cells sorted from blood. The receptors originated from a man between 18 and 35 years old in good health. Both conserved end residues are part of each CDR3. D genes are given only for firm matches. Clone size is given for some rows only: seen once, a few or many times, or a class if the clone is expanded.

j_gene: TRBJ2-3; d_gene: .; v_gene: TRBV9; abundance: .; CDR3nt: TGTGCCAGCAGCGCACTACAGGCTTCCACAGATACGCAGTATTTT; CDR3aa: CASSALQASTDTQYF
j_gene: TRBJ2-4; d_gene: TRBD1; v_gene: TRBV5-6; abundance: once; CDR3nt: TGTGCCAGCAGCCCGGGGACAGGGGTGGAACTAGCCAAAAACATTCAGTACTTC; CDR3aa: CASSPGTGVELAKNIQYF
j_gene: TRBJ2-7; d_gene: TRBD1; v_gene: TRBV6-1; abundance: .; CDR3nt: TGTGCCAGTGGAACCGGGACAGACGCCTACGAGCAGTACTTC; CDR3aa: CASGTGTDAYEQYF
j_gene: TRBJ2-3; d_gene: .; v_gene: TRBV11-2; abundance: .; CDR3nt: TGTGCCAGCAGCTTAGACGGAGGCAGGGTGAGCTCAGATACGCAGTATTTT; CDR3aa: CASSLDGGRVSSDTQYF
j_gene: TRBJ2-2; d_gene: .; v_gene: TRBV11-1; abundance: once; CDR3nt: TGTGCCAGCAGCCAGAAGGGTTGGACCGGGGAGCTGTTTTTT; CDR3aa: CASSQKGWTGELFF
j_gene: TRBJ1-2; d_gene: .; v_gene: TRBV2; abundance: .; CDR3nt: TGTGCCAGCAGTGGCACAGGTCGTAACTATGGCTACACCTTC; CDR3aa: CASSGTGRNYGYTF
j_gene: TRBJ1-6; d_gene: TRBD1; v_gene: TRBV18; abundance: .; CDR3nt: TGTGCCAGCTCCCAATCGACAGGGTCCTATAATTCACCCCTCCACTTT; CDR3aa: CASSQSTGSYNSPLHF
j_gene: TRBJ2-3; d_gene: .; v_gene: TRBV9; abundance: .; CDR3nt: TGTGCCAGCAGCGTAGGCAGCTCAGATACGCAGTATTTT; CDR3aa: CASSVGSSDTQYF
j_gene: TRBJ2-2; d_gene: .; v_gene: TRBV10-2; abundance: .; CDR3nt: TGCGCCAGCAGTGTAGGGGACGGAAGGATCGGGGAGCTGTTTTTT; CDR3aa: CASSVGDGRIGELFF
j_gene: TRBJ1-2; d_gene: .; v_gene: TRBV27; abundance: .; CDR3nt: TGTGCCAGCAGTGCAGGGCAGGGCTCTAACTATGGCTACACCTTC; CDR3aa: CASSAGQGSNYGYTF
j_gene: TRBJ2-5; d_gene: .; v_gene: TRBV30; abundance: .; CDR3nt: TGTGCCTGGAGTATAAGTCTGTACCAAGAGACCCAGTACTTC; CDR3aa: CAWSISLYQETQYF
j_gene: TRBJ1-1; d_gene: .; v_gene: TRBV6-5; abundance: .; CDR3nt: TGTGCCAGCAGTTACTCTGACAGAGGGAACACTGAAGCTTTCTTT; CDR3aa: CASSYSDRGNTEAFF
j_gene: TRBJ1-3; d_gene: TRBD1; v_gene: TRBV5-4; abundance: .; CDR3nt: TGTGCCAGCAGCTTGGAAAGTTGGGACAGGGACGGCTCTGGAAACACCATATATTTT; CDR3aa: CASSLESWDRDGSGNTIYF
j_gene: TRBJ2-6; d_gene: TRBD2; v_gene: TRBV19; abundance: .; CDR3nt: TGTGCCAGTAGTATAGGGGGAGGGGACGGGGCCAACGTCCTGACTTTC; CDR3aa: CASSIGGGDGANVLTF
j_gene: TRBJ1-1; d_gene: .; v_gene: TRBV6-5; abundance: few; CDR3nt: TGTGCCAGCAGTTCTCCGGGGAGTGAAGCTTTCTTT; CDR3aa: CASSSPGSEAFF
j_gene: TRBJ2-6; d_gene: TRBD2; v_gene: TRBV4-3; abundance: .; CDR3nt: TGCGCCAGCAGCCAAAGACTAGCGGGAAGCTCTGGGGCCAACGTCCTGACTTTC; CDR3aa: CASSQRLAGSSGANVLTF
j_gene: TRBJ1-2; d_gene: .; v_gene: TRBV30; abundance: .; CDR3nt: TGTGCCTGGGGTGGGGAATATGGCTACACCTTC; CDR3aa: CAWGGEYGYTF
j_gene: TRBJ2-5; d_gene: .; v_gene: TRBV29-1; abundance: .; CDR3nt: TGCAGCGTTGAAGTGAACATTAAAGAGACCCAGTACTTC; CDR3aa: CSVEVNIKETQYF
j_gene: TRBJ2-7; d_gene: .; v_gene: TRBV2; abundance: once; CDR3nt: TGTGCCAGCAGTGACCCCCGGGGAGGCGAGCAGTACTTC; CDR3aa: CASSDPRGGEQYF
j_gene: TRBJ1-5; d_gene: .; v_gene: TRBV7-8; abundance: .; CDR3nt: TGTGCCAGCAGCCGAGGCACAGCCCTCAATCAGCCCCAGCATTTT; CDR3aa: CASSRGTALNQPQHF
j_gene: TRBJ2-5; d_gene: .; v_gene: TRBV6-5; abundance: .; CDR3nt: TGTGCCAGCAGTTACTTAACAGGGATGGGCGAGACCCAGTACTTC; CDR3aa: CASSYLTGMGETQYF
j_gene: TRBJ2-2; d_gene: TRBD1; v_gene: TRBV5-1; abundance: .; CDR3nt: TGCGCCAGCAGCCTCGCGGACAGGGTCACCGGGGAGCTGTTTTTT; CDR3aa: CASSLADRVTGELFF
j_gene: TRBJ1-3; d_gene: .; v_gene: TRBV19; abundance: .; CDR3nt: TGTGCCAGTGAAAGGAACACCATATATTTT; CDR3aa: CASERNTIYF
j_gene: TRBJ1-2; d_gene: TRBD1; v_gene: TRBV5-1; abundance: once; CDR3nt: TGCGCCAGCAGCGATACAGGGGGCGGCTACACCTTC; CDR3aa: CASSDTGGGYTF
j_gene: TRBJ1-4; d_gene: .; v_gene: TRBV18; abundance: .; CDR3nt: TGTGCCAGCTCACCGGTAGTAGGTCCTAATGAAAAACTGTTTTTT; CDR3aa: CASSPVVGPNEKLFF
j_gene: TRBJ2-7; d_gene: .; v_gene: TRBV28; abundance: few; CDR3nt: TGTGCCAGCTCTTCGGACTACGAGCAGTACTTC; CDR3aa: CASSSDYEQYF
j_gene: TRBJ2-7; d_gene: TRBD1; v_gene: TRBV11-2; abundance: .; CDR3nt: TGTGCCAGCAGCACAACAGGGGCAAGCTCCTACGAGCAGTACTTC; CDR3aa: CASSTTGASSYEQYF
j_gene: TRBJ2-7; d_gene: TRBD1; v_gene: TRBV6-6; abundance: .; CDR3nt: TGTGCCAGCAGCTGGAAGACAGGGGATTTCTCGTACGAGCAGTACTTC; CDR3aa: CASSWKTGDFSYEQYF
j_gene: TRBJ1-2; d_gene: TRBD1; v_gene: TRBV2; abundance: .; CDR3nt: TGTGCCAGCAGGGGGACAGGGCTTGGGGGTGGCTACACCTTC; CDR3aa: CASRGTGLGGGYTF
j_gene: TRBJ1-3; d_gene: .; v_gene: TRBV4-1; abundance: .; CDR3nt: TGCGCCAGCAGCGCGGGCCTCTCTGGAAACACCATATATTTT; CDR3aa: CASSAGLSGNTIYF
j_gene: TRBJ2-1; d_gene: .; v_gene: TRBV10-1; abundance: .; CDR3nt: TGCGCCAGCAGTGAGTCGGGCCGCTGGAACCGGCGGTTCTTC; CDR3aa: CASSESGRWNRRFF
j_gene: TRBJ2-2; d_gene: .; v_gene: TRBV15; abundance: .; CDR3nt: TGTGCCACTCAACGAGAACAGCAGAACACCGGGGAGCTGTTTTTT; CDR3aa: CATQREQQNTGELFF
j_gene: TRBJ1-6; d_gene: TRBD1; v_gene: TRBV6-1; abundance: .; CDR3nt: TGTGCCAGCAGTGAACAGTTCGGGACAGTAACTTACTCCTATAATTCACCCCTCCACTTT; CDR3aa: CASSEQFGTVTYSYNSPLHF
j_gene: TRBJ1-5; d_gene: .; v_gene: TRBV7-2; abundance: .; CDR3nt: TGTGCCAGCAGCGCTGACACAAATAGCAATCAGCCCCAGCATTTT; CDR3aa: CASSADTNSNQPQHF
j_gene: TRBJ2-2; d_gene: .; v_gene: TRBV6-5; abundance: .; CDR3nt: TGTGCCAGCAGTTACGGGACACCGAACACCGGGGAGCTGTTTTTT; CDR3aa: CASSYGTPNTGELFF